The present T cell receptor beta chain was sequenced within a study of shared T cell receptors in the human thymus. Unmatched junction bases numbered 7, after V lost 2 bases and J lost 0 bases. Per germline, CDR1 MGHDK and CDR2 SYGVNS. There are 18 residues in the CDR3. Measured with immunoSEQ multiplex PCR; TCRdb has only the in-frame clones, and not every one. Seen here are under 850,000 clones, approximately 90% observed once, and the top ten hold 0.0095% to 0.012%. The sample was also linked to a second study, of human thymus T cells. As that study records: Resections from corrective heart surgery supplied the thymus tissue. Thymic repertoires from unrelated individuals overlapped highly, related research reported.

This TCR came from a boy younger than two with a congenital heart defect. The chain is built from TRBV25-1 and TRBJ2-1; 10 positions match TRBD2. Input material: thymocytes. This CDR3 is CASSERLSSGSSYNEQFF. Written as DNA, the CDR3 is TGTGCCAGCAGTGAACGGCTGTCTAGCGGGAGCTCCTACAATGAGCAGTTCTTC.